The entry below gives a single T cell receptor beta chain sequence along with its context. The antigen it binds to is not known. Base qualities were left out, and no much larger clone turns up one base away. Samples from volunteer blood donors who had recovered from COVID-19 were contributed by a second Seattle source. Collaborating institutions collected whole blood in K2EDTA tubes following their own protocols. Collaborator samples were shipped for TCRbeta analysis as frozen whole blood, isolated PBMCs, or DNA extracted from either sample type. The germline V gene (reference sequence) provides CDR1 LGHDT and CDR2 YNNKEL. V and J are truncated by 0 bases and 5 bases respectively, leaving an intervening sequence of 7 bases. There are 13 amino acids in the CDR3, from cysteine to phenylalanine inclusive. The read is trimmed to its CDR3 DNA, 39 bases read in frame from base 1. These data belong to a study of blood T cell repertoires in COVID-19 (dated by TCRdb to the early 2020s). Regarding the study in general: Samples covering the acute and convalescent phases of COVID-19 were provided by collaborators in the United States, Italy and Spain. The material from the prospective study consisted of cDNA or gDNA derived from T cells, B-cell-depleted T cells, or PBMCs. The repertoires were made available in a free public database intended to serve as a resource for research on the immune response to SARS-CoV-2. The dataset comprised deeply sampled blood TCRbeta repertoires from subjects exposed to, actively infected with, or recovered from COVID-19. A de-identified subject ID, COVID-19 status, age in years and sex were almost always included in the sample metadata. Samples came from the ongoing ImmuneRACE study (first 160 participants) plus 1,254 subjects from 6 global collaborators. Where HLA class I and class II types were available, the types were taken from metadata supplied by the sample provider, not from assay-based typing. Study-wide findings and limitations: The amount of clinical and demographic metadata varied by source and participant and was provided uncurated.

The immunoSEQ Assay, a bias-controlled multiplex PCR, was used to amplify TCRbeta CDR3 regions from genomic DNA. The authors processed their data as follows. Within the assay, amplification of reference gene primers was used to estimate how many nucleated cells each sample contained. To quantify the absolute abundance of each unique TCRbeta CDR3 rearrangement, sequence reads were collapsed and filtered. For each sample, productive Simpson clonality was calculated by taking the square root of Simpson's diversity index across productive rearrangements. Sourced from immuneACCESS, this table was stored by TCRdb with only in-frame sequences that have V and J called. A share of the clones is absent; for the studies checked, an unresolved V gene accounts for under half, and the remainder has no known explanation. The V and J calls and clone size were taken over from that table, and D and trimming were inferred from the DNA. The sample data list 250,000 to 300,000 clones, and around 90% of these were observed just once. The ten largest clones add up to about 2.2% of the sample.

The sequence was collected from a woman between 45 and 65 years old who had recovered from COVID-19. The V and J segments used are TRBV3-1 (or the pseudogene TRBV3-2) and TRBJ1-1; no confident D gene assignment can be made. The sample consisted of peripheral blood. The CDR3 in this case is CASSQDRETEAFF. The DNA sequence is as follows: TGTGCCAGCAGCCAAGATAGAGAGACTGAAGCTTTCTTT.